The text below deals with one T cell receptor (beta chain). The data derive from a study of cytotoxic CD8 clonotypes in ibrutinib-treated CLL. Produced via immunoSEQ multiplex PCR; TCRdb's table is partial and in-frame only. The data hold about 130,000 clones, with about 79% observed a single time. The sample consisted of PBMCs, taken after 12 months of ibrutinib treatment. The source of this sequence is a human donor with chronic lymphocytic leukemia.

The CDR3 region is CARGPDIPPGGIRPSSYEQYF. Here the CDR3 DNA reads TGTGCCAGAGGCCCCGATATACCTCCCGGGGGGATTAGACCAAGCTCCTACGAGCAGTACTTC. The chain is built from TRBV28 and TRBJ2-7; 7 positions agree with TRBD2. Trimming removed 9 bases from V and 0 bases from J; junction bases left unmatched: 29. Per the germline V gene, CDR1 is MDHEN and CDR2 is SYDVKM. CDR3 size: 21 residues. Looking up the rest from reference TRBV28 and TRBJ2-7 gives the full variable domain: DVKVTQSSRYLVKRTGEKVFLECVQDMDHENMFWYRQDPGLGLRLIYFSYDVKMKEKGDIPEGYSVSREKKERFSLILESASTNQTSMYLCARGPDIPPGGIRPSSYEQYFGPGTRLTVT.